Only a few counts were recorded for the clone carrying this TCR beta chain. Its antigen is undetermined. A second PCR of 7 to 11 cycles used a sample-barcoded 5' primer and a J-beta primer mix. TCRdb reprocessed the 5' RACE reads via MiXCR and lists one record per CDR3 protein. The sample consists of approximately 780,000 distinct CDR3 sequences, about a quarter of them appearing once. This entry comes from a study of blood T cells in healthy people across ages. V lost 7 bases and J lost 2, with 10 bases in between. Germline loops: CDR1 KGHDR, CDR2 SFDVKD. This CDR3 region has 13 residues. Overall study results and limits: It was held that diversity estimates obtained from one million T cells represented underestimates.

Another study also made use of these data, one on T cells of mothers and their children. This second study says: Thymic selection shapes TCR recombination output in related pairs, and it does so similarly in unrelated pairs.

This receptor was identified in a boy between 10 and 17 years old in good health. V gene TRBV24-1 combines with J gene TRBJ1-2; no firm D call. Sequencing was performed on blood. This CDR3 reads CATSRATNYGYTF. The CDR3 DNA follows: TGTGCCACCAGCCGGGCCACCAACTATGGCTACACCTTC.